Shown below are 23 T cell receptor beta chains from a single sample sequenced in a study of T cells in Graves' hyperthyroidism and ophthalmopathy. Amplified TCR beta CDR3 regions derived from RNA transcripts. HTBI primers were employed in a first-round RT-PCR of the TCR CDR3. TCRdb used MiXCR to reprocess the multiplex PCR reads, holding one entry per CDR3 protein. The table lists about 560,000 distinct CDR3 sequences, 13% to 15% of them singletons. Specimen: blood. These receptors all stem from a middle-aged woman with Graves' hyperthyroidism.

This clonotype showed up many times. The chain links TRBV18 to TRBJ2-3; D is unresolved. Germline-derived CDR1 and CDR2 are KGHSH and LQKENI. The CDR3 runs to 14 residues. Trimming removed 2 bases from V and 2 bases from J, with 8 bases in between. The CDR3 region has the DNA TGTGCCAGCTCACCAAGGCTAAACACAGATACGCAGTATTTT. Amino acids: CASSPRLNTDTQYF.

This chain joins TRBV20-1 and TRBJ1-4, with D maybe TRBD1 (5 bases). The CDR3 covers 13 residues. Germline V gene sequence: CDR1 DFQATT, CDR2 SNEGSKA (reference sequence). V gave up 3 bases and J gave up 8 bases, with 13 bases separating them. The CDR3 loop is CSARDPRGEKLFF. Here the CDR3 DNA reads TGCAGTGCTAGGGACCCCCGGGGGGAAAAACTGTTTTTT.

This clonotype was seen at least ten times. The chain couples TRBV3-1 to TRBJ2-1; 7 nucleotides align to TRBD2. The CDR3 contains 14 residues. Germline CDR1 and CDR2: LGHDT and YNNKEL (reference sequence). Trimming removed 8 bases from V and 6 bases from J; junction bases left unmatched: 10. CDR3 in amino acids: CASGGLAARNEQFF. DNA of the CDR3: TGTGCCAGCGGCGGGCTAGCGGCCCGCAATGAGCAGTTCTTC.

This clonotype has a count of ten or more. The J gene is TRBJ2-6, the V gene TRBV6-1; the D gene is possibly TRBD1 (5 bases). The germline V gene encodes CDR1 MNHNS and CDR2 SASEGT. The length of the CDR3 is 16 residues. The V end was cut by 1 base, the J end by 2 bases, with 9 bases between. The CDR3 sequence is CASSEVGVAGANVLTF. In nucleotides, the CDR3 is TGTGCCAGCAGTGAAGTAGGGGTGGCTGGGGCCAACGTCCTGACTTTC.

This clonotype appeared a few times. The J gene is TRBJ1-5, the V gene TRBV19, with D possibly TRBD1 on 6 matching bases. Germline V CDR1 and CDR2: LNHDA, SQIVND (reference sequence). Deletions cut 5 bases from V and 3 bases from J, with 14 bases between. CDR3 length equals 15 residues. In nucleotides, the CDR3 is TGTGCCAGTAGTGAGGGGGTGACTCTCAATCAGCCCCAGCATTTT. Amino acids: CASSEGVTLNQPQHF. The whole variable domain, filled in from reference TRBV19 and TRBJ1-5, reads DGGITQSPKYLFRKEGQNVTLSCEQNLNHDAMYWYRQDPGQGLRLIYYSQIVNDFQKGDIAEGYSVSREKKESFPLTVTSAQKNPTAFYLCASSEGVTLNQPQHFGDGTRLSIL.

This clonotype was observed at least ten times. The chain is built from TRBV11-2 and TRBJ2-7; D may be TRBD2 (5 bases). Deletions cut 1 base from V and 1 base from J, with 14 bases between. The germline CDR1 and CDR2 sequences are SGHAT and FQNNGV. This CDR3 region has 16 residues. The CDR3 nucleotides read TGTGCCAGCAGCTTAGTATTCGGGGTCGGATCCTACGAGCAGTACTTC. Its protein is CASSLVFGVGSYEQYF.

This chain uses TRBV25-1 with TRBJ1-3; D is ambiguous. This CDR3 has 14 amino acids. Per germline, CDR1 MGHDK and CDR2 SYGVNS. Trimming took 2 bases from V and 4 from J, leaving 9 bases between them. DNA of the CDR3: TGTGCCAGCAGTGAAAGGGCCAGGGGAAACACCATATATTTT. Its translation is CASSERARGNTIYF.

This clonotype has ten or more counts. The gene calls are TRBV3-1 and TRBJ1-2, with TRBD1 matching 9 bases. The CDR3 runs to 16 residues. In germline, CDR1 is LGHDT, CDR2 YNNKEL (reference sequence). V was clipped by 4 bases and J by 4 bases; unmatched bases: 10. Here the CDR3 DNA reads TGTGCCAGCAGCCTTGGGGACAGGGTATCCGTCTATGGCTACACCTTC. Translation: CASSLGDRVSVYGYTF.

This clonotype was detected many times. The CDR3 nucleotides are TGTGCCAGCAGTGAAGCCGGCAGGGATCGTGAAAAACTGTTTTTT. Encoded protein: CASSEAGRDREKLFF. The V call is TRBV6-1, the J call TRBJ1-4; D perhaps matches TRBD1 (5 bases). The V gene's germline CDR1 is MNHNS and CDR2 SASEGT. CDR3 length equals 15 residues. Between the trimmed V and J ends, which lost 0 bases and 7 bases, there was a span of 12 bases.

Many counts were recorded for this clonotype. The chain combines TRBV3-1 with TRBJ2-5; D is unresolved. Per germline, CDR1 LGHDT and CDR2 YNNKEL (reference sequence). The CDR3 is made up of 14 amino acids. Trimming cost V 4 bases and J 1 base, with 10 bases left between them. In DNA, the CDR3 is TGTGCCAGCAGCCCTCAAAGTACCCAAGAGACCCAGTACTTC. Translation gives CASSPQSTQETQYF.

The rearrangement joins TRBV28 to TRBJ2-2; TRBD2 might be the D (6 bases). The V and J ends lost 2 bases and 7 bases respectively, with 8 bases between them. Germline CDR1 MDHEN, CDR2 SYDVKM. This CDR3 region has 13 residues. CDR3: CASSLGGNGELFF. For the CDR3, the DNA is TGTGCCAGCAGTTTAGGAGGGAACGGGGAGCTGTTTTTT.

V and J are TRBV19 and TRBJ2-7; TRBD1 agrees at 7 bases. The ends lost 4 bases at V and 3 bases at J; junction bases unmatched: 9. This CDR3 comprises 15 residues. Germline CDR1 LNHDA, CDR2 SQIVND (reference sequence). The CDR3 loop is CASSNGDSVVYEQYF. In DNA form, the CDR3 reads TGTGCCAGTAGTAACGGGGACAGTGTGGTCTACGAGCAGTACTTC.

The chain links TRBV29-1 to TRBJ2-7, with TRBD2 matching 8 bases. The germline CDR1 and CDR2 sequences are SQVTM and ANQGSEA. Germline trimming cut 0 bases from V and 2 bases from J; bases unmatched to any gene: 6. The CDR3 runs 15 residues. The CDR3 DNA follows: TGCAGCGTTGAAGATGTCGGCGGGAGGACCTACGAGCAGTACTTC. It specifies CSVEDVGGRTYEQYF.

This clonotype was picked up many times. The chain is built from TRBV12-3 or TRBV12-4 and TRBJ1-5; D may be TRBD1 (6 bases). This CDR3 is built from 14 residues. With 7 bases removed from V and 6 bases from J, the gap between germline ends came to 16 bases. CDR3 in DNA: TGTGCCAGCACCTCGTCGGACAGACCTCAGCCCCAGCATTTT. Translating it yields CASTSSDRPQPQHF.

Concerning this clonotype itself: Given a much more abundant clone one base away, this may be a read error. The chain combines TRBV2 with TRBJ2-2; 7 nucleotides match TRBD1. The CDR3 loop spans 16 amino acids. J was trimmed by 7 bases and V by 6 bases; bases with no gene match: 14. Germline values: CDR1 SNHLY, CDR2 FYNNEI. In DNA form, the CDR3 reads TGTGCCAGCAGCCCCCCGGGACAGATCAAAGGCGGGGAGCTGTTTTTT. Its translation: CASSPPGQIKGGELFF. Complete variable domain (other parts from reference TRBV2 and TRBJ2-2): EPEVTQTPSHQVTQMGQEVILRCVPISNHLYFYWYRQILGQKVEFLVSFYNNEISEKSEIFDDQFSVERPDGSNFTLKIRSTKLEDSAMYFCASSPPGQIKGGELFFGEGSRLTVL.

In this sample, this clonotype turned up many times. This sequence joins TRBV4-1 and TRBJ1-1; TRBD1 might be the D (6 bases). In germline, CDR1 is MGHRA, CDR2 YSYEKL. The CDR3 runs 14 residues. Between the trimmed V and J ends, which lost 0 bases and 5 bases, there was a span of 10 bases. The CDR3 DNA follows: TGCGCCAGCAGCCAAGATAAGGGGACAACTGAAGCTTTCTTT. Protein product: CASSQDKGTTEAFF.

The sample holds many counts of this clonotype. V usage is TRBV27 and J usage is TRBJ1-1, with 8 bases fitting TRBD1. The CDR3 contains 14 residues. Trimming removed 5 bases from V and 4 bases from J; junction bases left unmatched: 6. Looked up from germline, CDR1 is MNHEY and CDR2 is SMNVEV (reference sequence). The CDR3 DNA reads as TGTGCCAGCAGTCCCCAGGGGGCGAGCACTGAAGCTTTCTTT. Its protein is CASSPQGASTEAFF.

This clonotype was recorded at least ten times. The chain recombines TRBV18 with TRBJ1-1; perhaps TRBD1 as D (6 bases). Trimming took off 6 bases at V and 3 bases at J, with 23 bases between the two ends. CDR1 and CDR2 from the germline V gene are KGHSH and LQKENI. CDR3 length: 17 amino acids. The CDR3 DNA follows: TGTGCCAGCTCGGAACTAGGGACACTTCAGGGGTACACTGAAGCTTTCTTT. As protein: CASSELGTLQGYTEAFF.

In this sample, this clonotype turned up many times. J is TRBJ1-2 and V is TRBV12-3 or TRBV12-4, with a tentative D call TRBD1 (5 bases). This CDR3 has 17 residues. V lost 1 base and J 3 bases, leaving 18 bases between the germline ends. CDR3 in amino acids: CASSLVKGLSSYYGYTF. Here the CDR3 DNA reads TGTGCCAGCAGTTTAGTCAAGGGGCTCTCATCTTACTATGGCTACACCTTC.

Written as DNA, the CDR3 is TGTGCCAGTAGAAAGAGCGGGCAAGAGACCCAGTACTTC. It yields the protein CASRKSGQETQYF. The chain has TRBV19 and TRBJ2-5, with a tentative D call TRBD2 (6 bases). Trimming took 6 bases from V and 2 from J, leaving 10 bases between them. Germline loops: CDR1 LNHDA, CDR2 SQIVND (reference sequence). The CDR3 runs 13 residues.

This clonotype was found many times. The chain has TRBV28 and TRBJ1-5; weak D call: TRBD1 (5 bases). Germline-derived CDR1 and CDR2 are MDHEN and SYDVKM. This CDR3 comprises 17 residues. Trimming stripped 5 bases from V and 5 bases from J, with 22 bases between. CDR3 amino acids: CASSTQGGGVGYQPQHF. In DNA form, the CDR3 reads TGTGCCAGCAGTACTCAGGGCGGCGGTGTTGGCTATCAGCCCCAGCATTTT.

The gene calls are TRBV19 and TRBJ2-7; D ambiguous. V was trimmed by 5 bases and J by 3 bases, leaving 11 bases between them. Germline V lookup: CDR1 LNHDA, CDR2 SQIVND (reference sequence). The CDR3 covers 13 residues. The CDR3 bases are TGTGCCAGTAGTCGGTCTTTTATCTACGAGCAGTACTTC. As protein: CASSRSFIYEQYF.

This clonotype occurred a few times. The V gene is TRBV20-1, the J gene TRBJ2-5, with 8 bases that match TRBD2. This CDR3 comprises 14 residues. V trimming: 1 base; J trimming: 4 bases; junction bases outside the gene matches: 5. Germline loops: CDR1 DFQATT, CDR2 SNEGSKA (reference sequence). The CDR3 nucleotides read TGCAGTGCTAGAGTGGGCGGGAGGTTAGAGACCCAGTACTTC. Amino acids: CSARVGGRLETQYF.